The T cell receptor beta chain described here comes from a study of T cells in Graves' hyperthyroidism and ophthalmopathy. Across the study: Peripheral blood specimens were obtained at initial diagnosis, prior to any treatment.

This CDR3 is 15 amino acids long. CDR1 is MGHRA, CDR2 YSYEKL, per germline. The germline V and J ends were trimmed by 1 base and 5 bases, with 14 bases remaining between them. Study-level findings and limits: Most clonotypes that expanded in the thyroid above 0.001 also showed up in blood.

This clonotype was picked up many times. Its antigen is currently unknown. Participants, patients aged 18 to 65, had newly diagnosed hyperthyroidism with a duration under 2 months. Those patients with uncontrolled infection, other autoimmune disease, pregnancy or lactation were excluded. Amplified TCR beta CDR3 regions came from RNA transcripts. HTBI primers were the set used in a first-round RT-PCR of the TCR CDR3. TCRdb analysed the multiplex PCR reads with MiXCR anew, one entry per CDR3 protein. The repertoire consists of hundreds of thousands of distinct CDR3 sequences, with about a sixth occurring once and the leading ten covering roughly 7.4%.

The genes are TRBV4-1 and TRBJ2-5, with D possibly matching TRBD2 (7 bases). This clonotype was obtained from a young woman with Graves' hyperthyroidism. Sample: blood. The CDR3, as DNA: TGCGCCAGCAGCCAAGTAGGGGGGGGTCGGGAGACCCAGTACTTC. It specifies CASSQVGGGRETQYF.